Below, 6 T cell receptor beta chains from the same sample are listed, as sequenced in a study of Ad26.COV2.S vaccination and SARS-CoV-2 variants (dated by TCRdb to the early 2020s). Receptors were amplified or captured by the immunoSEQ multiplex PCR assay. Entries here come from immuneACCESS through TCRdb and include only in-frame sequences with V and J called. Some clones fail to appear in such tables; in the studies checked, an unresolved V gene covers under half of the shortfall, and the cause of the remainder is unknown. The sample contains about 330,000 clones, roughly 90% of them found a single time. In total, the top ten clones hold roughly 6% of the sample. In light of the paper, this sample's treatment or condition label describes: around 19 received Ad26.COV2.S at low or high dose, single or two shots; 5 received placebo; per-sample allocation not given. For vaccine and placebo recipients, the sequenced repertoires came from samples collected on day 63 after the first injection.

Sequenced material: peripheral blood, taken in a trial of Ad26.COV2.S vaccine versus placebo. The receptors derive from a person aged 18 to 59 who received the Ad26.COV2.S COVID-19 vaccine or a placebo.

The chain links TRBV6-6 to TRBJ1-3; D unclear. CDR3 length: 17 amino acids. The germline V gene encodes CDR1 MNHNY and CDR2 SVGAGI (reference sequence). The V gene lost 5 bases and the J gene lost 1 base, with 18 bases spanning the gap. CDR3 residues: CASSPPVGVRSGNTIYF. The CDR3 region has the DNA TGTGCCAGCAGTCCCCCTGTTGGGGTCCGATCTGGAAACACCATATATTTT.

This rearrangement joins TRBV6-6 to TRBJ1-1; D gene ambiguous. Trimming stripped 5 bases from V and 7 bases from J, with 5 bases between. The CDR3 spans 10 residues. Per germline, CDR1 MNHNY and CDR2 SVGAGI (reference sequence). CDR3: CASSTDEAFF. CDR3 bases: TGTGCCAGCAGTACAGATGAAGCTTTCTTT.

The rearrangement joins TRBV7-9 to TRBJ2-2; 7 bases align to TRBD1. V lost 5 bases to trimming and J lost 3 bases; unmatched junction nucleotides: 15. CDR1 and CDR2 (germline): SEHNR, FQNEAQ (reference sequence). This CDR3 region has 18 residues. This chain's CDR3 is CASSILPSGQVYTGELFF. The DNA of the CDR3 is TGTGCCAGCAGCATACTCCCCTCTGGACAGGTGTACACCGGGGAGCTGTTTTTT.

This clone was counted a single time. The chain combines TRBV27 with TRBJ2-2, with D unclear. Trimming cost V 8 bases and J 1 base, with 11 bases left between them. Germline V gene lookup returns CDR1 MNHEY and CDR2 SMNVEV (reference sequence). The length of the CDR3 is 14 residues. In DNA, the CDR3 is TGTGCCAGCGGCTTCCGACAGAACACCGGGGAGCTGTTTTTT. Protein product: CASGFRQNTGELFF.

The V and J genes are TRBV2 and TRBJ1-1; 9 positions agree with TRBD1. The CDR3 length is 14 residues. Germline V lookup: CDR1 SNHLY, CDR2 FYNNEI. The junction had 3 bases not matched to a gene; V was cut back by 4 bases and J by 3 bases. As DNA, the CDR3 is TGTGCCAGCAGTGTTGGGACAGGGTACACTGAAGCTTTCTTT. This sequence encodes CASSVGTGYTEAFF.

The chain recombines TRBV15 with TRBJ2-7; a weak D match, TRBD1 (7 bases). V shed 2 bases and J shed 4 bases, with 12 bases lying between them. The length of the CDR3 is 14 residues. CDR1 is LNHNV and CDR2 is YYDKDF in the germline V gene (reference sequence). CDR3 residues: CATSRQGGRYEQYF. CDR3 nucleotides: TGTGCCACCAGCAGACAGGGGGGTCGGTACGAGCAGTACTTC.